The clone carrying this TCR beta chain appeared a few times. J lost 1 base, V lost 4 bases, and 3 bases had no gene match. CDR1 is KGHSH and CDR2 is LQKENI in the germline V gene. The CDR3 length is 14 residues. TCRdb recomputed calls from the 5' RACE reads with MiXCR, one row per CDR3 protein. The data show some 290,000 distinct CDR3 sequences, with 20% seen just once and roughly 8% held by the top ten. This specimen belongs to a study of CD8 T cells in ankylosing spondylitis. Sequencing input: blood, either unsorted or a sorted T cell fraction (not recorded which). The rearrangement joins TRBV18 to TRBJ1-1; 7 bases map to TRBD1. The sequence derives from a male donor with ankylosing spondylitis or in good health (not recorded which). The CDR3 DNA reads TGTGCCAGCTCACTTGGGGACAGGAACACTGAAGCTTTCTTT. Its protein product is CASSLGDRNTEAFF.